This T cell receptor (beta chain) originates from a study of T cells in Graves' hyperthyroidism and ophthalmopathy. Germline assignment: CDR1 SQVTM and CDR2 ANQGSEA. J lost 4 bases, V lost 8 bases, and 12 bases had no gene match. The CDR3 runs to 15 residues. Whole-study findings and limits: Blood also showed most of the thyroid clonotypes that were expanded above 0.001.

It was RNA transcripts that yielded the amplified TCR beta CDR3 regions. First-round RT-PCR of the TCR CDR3 relied on the HTBI primer set. Using its own MiXCR run on the multiplex PCR reads, TCRdb lists one record per CDR3 protein. The sample has about 720,000 distinct CDR3 sequences; around 15% are singletons. The study left out patients who had uncontrolled infection, other autoimmune disease, pregnancy or lactation. Thyroid ultrasound, orbital computed tomography, clinical symptoms, and serum thyroxine and TRAb underpinned diagnoses. Extraction of PBMCs used 10 ml of fresh peripheral blood. This clonotype has a count of ten or more. What it recognizes is unknown.

The receptor was isolated from a man aged 18 to 35 with Graves' hyperthyroidism. The chain carries TRBV29-1 and TRBJ2-3, with 10 bases fitting TRBD2. The sequencing sample was made of blood. For the CDR3, the DNA is TGCAGCACTCGCGAGACTAGCGGGTACGCAGATACGCAGTATTTT. Translation gives CSTRETSGYADTQYF.